This paragraph reports one T cell receptor (beta chain). This clone was observed a single time. No antigen is known for it. Base qualities were left out, and no much larger clone turns up one base away. These data are taken from a study of blood T cell repertoires in COVID-19 (dated by TCRdb to the early 2020s). Notes on the research overall: Collaborator samples came from the United States, Italy and Spain and covered acute and convalescent phases of COVID-19. The prospective study material was composed of cDNA or gDNA derived from T cells, B-cell-depleted T cells, or PBMCs. Subjects who had been exposed to COVID-19, were actively infected with it, or had recovered from it provided the deeply sampled blood TCRbeta repertoires that made up the dataset. The repertoires were released in a freely available public database intended as a resource for research on the immune response to SARS-CoV-2. The samples were drawn from two sources: the first 160 participants of the ongoing ImmuneRACE study, and 1,254 subjects contributed by 6 global collaborators. The sample metadata nearly always contained a de-identified subject ID, COVID-19 status, age in years and sex. Where available, HLA class I and class II types were taken from metadata supplied by the sample provider and were not determined by assay-based typing. Overall study outcomes, separate from this receptor: How much clinical and demographic metadata was included differed by source and by participant, and the metadata was provided uncurated.

One collaborating source in Seattle enrolled patients during active infection and followed them longitudinally through the course of disease. Collaborating institutions collected whole blood in K2EDTA tubes following their own protocols. For TCRbeta analysis, collaborators shipped samples as frozen whole blood, isolated PBMCs, or DNA extracted from either of those sample types. The CDR3 runs 16 residues from the cysteine to the phenylalanine. Left in the record is the CDR3 DNA by itself, 48 bases read in frame from the first base. V drops 2 bases and J drops 1 base, leaving 13 bases in between. CDR1 and CDR2 were assigned from the germline V gene as SGHTA and FQGTGA. TCRbeta CDR3 regions were amplified from genomic DNA by means of the immunoSEQ Assay, a bias-controlled multiplex PCR. In the source study's methods: The number of nucleated cells in each sample was estimated from the amplification of reference gene primers within the assay. Sequence reads were collapsed and filtered to measure the absolute abundance of every unique TCRbeta CDR3 rearrangement. For each sample, productive Simpson clonality was calculated as the square root of Simpson's diversity index across productive rearrangements. The source is immuneACCESS, and TCRdb retained only in-frame sequences with V and J called. Part of the clones is not carried over; for the studies checked, unresolved V genes explain less than half of this, and the remainder is unexplained. V, J and clone size were drawn from that table, and D and trimming were deduced from the DNA. The sample includes 100,000 to 150,000 clones, with around nine tenths observed a single time. Jointly, the top ten make up 11% of the sample.

This receptor chain uses TRBV7-3 and TRBJ2-3, with TRBD2 as a weak D call on 6 bases. The receptor was isolated from a woman in her 70s with COVID-19, enrolled during active disease. Material for sequencing was peripheral blood. The encoded CDR3 is CASSLEGRGGTDTQYF. In nucleotide form, the sequence is TGTGCCAGCAGCTTAGAAGGGCGGGGAGGCACAGATACGCAGTATTTT.